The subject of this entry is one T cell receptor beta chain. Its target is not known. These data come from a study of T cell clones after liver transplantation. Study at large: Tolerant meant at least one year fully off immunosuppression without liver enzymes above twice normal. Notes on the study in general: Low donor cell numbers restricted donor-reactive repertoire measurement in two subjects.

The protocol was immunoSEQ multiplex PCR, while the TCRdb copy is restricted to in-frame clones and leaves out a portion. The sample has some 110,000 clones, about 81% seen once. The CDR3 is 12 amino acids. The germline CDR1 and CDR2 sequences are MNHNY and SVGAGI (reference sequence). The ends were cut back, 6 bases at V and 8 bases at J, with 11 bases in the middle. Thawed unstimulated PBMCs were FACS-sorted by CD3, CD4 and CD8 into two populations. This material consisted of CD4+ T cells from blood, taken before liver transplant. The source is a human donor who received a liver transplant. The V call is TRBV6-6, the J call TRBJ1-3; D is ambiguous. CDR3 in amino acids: CASRNPGDTIYF. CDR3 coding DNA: TGTGCCAGCAGAAACCCCGGGGACACCATATATTTT.